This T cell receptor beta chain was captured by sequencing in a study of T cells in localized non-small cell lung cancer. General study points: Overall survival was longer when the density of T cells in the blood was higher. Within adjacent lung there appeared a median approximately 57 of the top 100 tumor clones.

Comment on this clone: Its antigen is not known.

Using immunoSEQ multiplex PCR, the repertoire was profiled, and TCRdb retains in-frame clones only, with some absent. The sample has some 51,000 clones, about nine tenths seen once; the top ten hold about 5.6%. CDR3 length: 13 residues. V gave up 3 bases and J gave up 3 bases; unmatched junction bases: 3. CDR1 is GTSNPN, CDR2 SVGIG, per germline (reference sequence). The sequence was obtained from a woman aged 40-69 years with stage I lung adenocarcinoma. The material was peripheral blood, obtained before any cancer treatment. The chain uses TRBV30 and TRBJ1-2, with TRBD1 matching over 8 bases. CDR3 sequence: CAWSDRGDYGYTF. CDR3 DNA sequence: TGTGCCTGGAGCGACAGGGGTGACTATGGCTACACCTTC.